This is a list of T cell receptor beta chains from one sample in a study of memory CD4+ T cells and cytomegalovirus serostatus. Clones were read by immunoSEQ multiplex PCR, and TCRdb kept only the in-frame ones, dropping some. The sample lists about 50,000 clones, roughly 80% occurring once. Specimen: memory CD4+ T cells from blood. The receptors were gathered from an adult in good health and CMV-seronegative. Both conserved end residues are part of each CDR3. A D gene is named only where the DNA matches it firmly. Size is stated for part of the rows, as once, few or many counts, or as a class when the clone is expanded.

NA,TRBV11-2,NA,TRBJ2-7,TGTGCCAGCAGCTTAGACCTACGGGTCGGCTCCTACGAGCAGTACTTC,CASSLDLRVGSYEQYF
TRBD1,TRBV6-5,NA,TRBJ1-6,TGTGCCAGCAGGAGACCGACAGGGGGCGTTTCACCCCTCCACTTT,CASRRPTGGVSPLHF
NA,TRBV6-1,NA,TRBJ1-1,TGTGCCAGCAGTGTACTCCGGGACACTGAAGCTTTCTTT,CASSVLRDTEAFF
TRBD2,TRBV5-1,NA,TRBJ2-3,TGCGCCAGCAGCTTGGCCGGCCTAGCGGGCACAGATACGCAGTATTTT,CASSLAGLAGTDTQYF
TRBD1,TRBV5-1,NA,TRBJ2-1,TGCGCCAGTGTAAAGGGGGCTCGCAATGAGCAGTTCTTC,CASVKGARNEQFF
NA,TRBV30,NA,TRBJ1-4,TGTGCCTGGAGTCTCCCCCGGGGGGCGACTAATGAAAAACTGTTTTTT,CAWSLPRGATNEKLFF
NA,TRBV6-1,NA,TRBJ2-3,TGTGCCAGCAGTGCCCGAGGCGGGGGCACAGATACGCAGTATTTT,CASSARGGGTDTQYF
NA,TRBV30,NA,TRBJ1-3,TGTGCCTGGAGTAAGGGGAACACCATATATTTT,CAWSKGNTIYF
TRBD2,TRBV5-1,NA,TRBJ2-2,TGCGCCAGCAGGGGGAATTTCCGACTAGCGGGGAATTTGAACACCGGGGAGCTGTTTTTT,CASRGNFRLAGNLNTGELFF
TRBD2,TRBV9,NA,TRBJ2-7,TGTGCCAGCAGCGTGTCTGGCGGAGCGGGAGCAGACGAGCAGTACTTC,CASSVSGGAGADEQYF
NA,TRBV19,NA,TRBJ2-1,TGTGCCAGTCTTAGCTCCTACAATGAGCAGTTCTTC,CASLSSYNEQFF
TRBD1,TRBV11-2,NA,TRBJ2-5,TGTGCCAGCAGTCCGGACAGGGGCAATCGAGAGACCCAGTACTTC,CASSPDRGNRETQYF
NA,TRBV5-4,NA,TRBJ2-5,TGTGCCAGCAGCTTGAGGGAAAGGGAGACCCAGTACTTC,CASSLRERETQYF
TRBD1,TRBV5-6,NA,TRBJ1-6,TGTGCCAGCAGCATGACAATCGACAGGGTGGATTCACCCCTCCACTTT,CASSMTIDRVDSPLHF
NA,TRBV7-3,NA,TRBJ2-3,TGTGCCAGCAGCTTCGGTCTTGCCGGCACAGATACGCAGTATTTT,CASSFGLAGTDTQYF
NA,TRBV5-6,NA,TRBJ1-6,TGTGCCAGCAGCCTTATGGACAGAGATAATTCACCCCTCCACTTT,CASSLMDRDNSPLHF
NA,TRBV30,NA,TRBJ1-2,TGTGCCTGGAGTTTGGAGCGCCGACTTAACTATGGCTACACCTTC,CAWSLERRLNYGYTF
NA,TRBV19,NA,TRBJ1-4,TGTGCCAGTAGTGGCCGGATAGGATCTAATGAAAAACTGTTTTTT,CASSGRIGSNEKLFF
NA,TRBV6-5,NA,TRBJ1-1,TGTGCCAGCAGTCCCATCTTAGGAGGAACTGAAGCTTTCTTT,CASSPILGGTEAFF
NA,TRBV2,NA,TRBJ2-7,TGTGCCAGCAGTGAACAGGGGCGTTCCTACGAGCAGTACTTC,CASSEQGRSYEQYF
TRBD1,TRBV5-1,NA,TRBJ1-2,TGCGCCAGCAGCTTGGGGGACAGGGCAACCCATGGCTACACCTTC,CASSLGDRATHGYTF
TRBD1,TRBV10-3,NA,TRBJ1-4,TGTGCCATCAGCCCCCAACCGGGACAGGGGGGTGAAAAACTGTTTTTT,CAISPQPGQGGEKLFF
NA,TRBV4-2,few,TRBJ1-1,TGTGCCAGCAGCCTAGGGGTTGCGGAGAACACTGAAGCTTTCTTT,CASSLGVAENTEAFF
TRBD1,TRBV2,NA,TRBJ1-2,TGTGCCAGCAAGGGGGGGACAGGGTCCCCTAACTATGGCTACACCTTC,CASKGGTGSPNYGYTF
NA,TRBV5-1,few,TRBJ1-2,TGCGCCAGCAGCGACAGTCTCTATGGCTACACCTTC,CASSDSLYGYTF
NA,TRBV18,NA,TRBJ1-1,TGTGCCAGTCAGTCCGGCGCTGAAGCTTTCTTT,CASQSGAEAFF
NA,TRBV19,NA,TRBJ1-3,TGTGCCAGTAGTATGAGCTCTGGAAACACCATATATTTT,CASSMSSGNTIYF
NA,TRBV6-5,NA,TRBJ2-7,TGTGCCAGCAGTTACGCAGGGGCCCGCTACGAGCAGTACTTC,CASSYAGARYEQYF
TRBD1,TRBV7-2,NA,TRBJ1-2,TGTGCCAGCAGCGACACAGGGGATTTCTATGGCTACACCTTC,CASSDTGDFYGYTF
TRBD2,TRBV10-2,NA,TRBJ2-5,TGCGCCAGCAGTGAGTCAAGACTAGCGGGGGGGTTGGCAGAGACCCAGTACTTC,CASSESRLAGGLAETQYF
NA,TRBV25-1,NA,TRBJ2-7,TGTGCCAGCAGTAAGTTGACAGGCCTAACAAGGATCGAGCAGTACTTC,CASSKLTGLTRIEQYF
NA,TRBV7-9,NA,TRBJ2-2,TGTGCCAGCAGCAAGAGTCAGCGGACGGCGGGGGAGCTGTTTTTT,CASSKSQRTAGELFF
TRBD2,TRBV6-6,NA,TRBJ2-3,TGTGCCAGCAGCCCGACTAGCGGGGGAGGTACAGATACGCAGTATTTT,CASSPTSGGGTDTQYF
NA,TRBV19,NA,TRBJ1-5,TGTGCCAGTAGTATAGGCGCGGGGGTACGTCAGCCCCAGCATTTT,CASSIGAGVRQPQHF
NA,TRBV6-1,NA,TRBJ2-7,TGTGCCAGCAGTGATCGGCGAGTCTACGAGCAGTACTTC,CASSDRRVYEQYF
NA,TRBV6-5,NA,TRBJ1-4,TGTGCCAGCAGTTACTCCTGGGGGGCAACTAATGAAAAACTGTTTTTT,CASSYSWGATNEKLFF
NA,TRBV7-2,NA,TRBJ2-7,TGTGCCAGCAGCCCCCAGGACAGTCAACCCTACGAGCAGTACTTC,CASSPQDSQPYEQYF
TRBD2,TRBV18,once,TRBJ2-7,TGTGCCAGCTCACCGGTGGGACTAGGATTTTACGAGCAGTACTTC,CASSPVGLGFYEQYF
NA,TRBV7-2,medium-sized,TRBJ2-5,TGTGCCAGCAGCTTAGTAGGGGGCCAAGAGACCCAGTACTTC,CASSLVGGQETQYF